This TCR beta chain was identified during a study of cytomegalovirus exposure and HLA in healthy donors. The germline V gene encodes CDR1 SEHNR and CDR2 FQNEAQ (reference sequence). V was pared by 5 bases and J by 0 bases, with 10 bases of the junction left unmatched. This CDR3 has 17 residues. Primers included in the PCR were 60 Vbeta and 13 Jbeta primers. Here immunoSEQ multiplex PCR was the method, and the copy in TCRdb shows in-frame clones only, minus some. Of about 140,000 clones listed, 70% are singletons. The rearrangement uses TRBV7-9 and TRBJ2-3; 8 positions match TRBD2. The TCR comes from a woman aged 25 to 39 in good health and CMV-seronegative. Material: PBMCs. The CDR3 is CASSPTRGRSSTDTQYF. CDR3 coding DNA: TGTGCCAGCAGCCCCACTCGCGGGAGGTCTAGCACAGATACGCAGTATTTT.